This T cell receptor (beta chain) was observed in a study of PD-1 blockade in mismatch repair-deficient tumors. Profiling relied on immunoSEQ multiplex PCR, and the TCRdb table lists in-frame clones only, not all of them. The sample has about 24,000 clones; over 80% are singletons. Germline assignment: CDR1 LNHDA and CDR2 SQIVND (reference sequence). Trimming took off 3 bases at V and 2 bases at J, with 11 bases between the two ends. The CDR3 length is 14 residues. The source of this sequence is an adult with mismatch repair-deficient cancer. This material consisted of peripheral blood, taken 12 weeks after starting pembrolizumab. The chain links TRBV19 to TRBJ2-7; D unresolved. The CDR3 DNA reads as TGTGCCAGTAGTATGGCGGTTATCCCCTACGAGCAGTACTTC. Amino acid sequence: CASSMAVIPYEQYF.